This entry features one TCR beta chain sequence. The CDR3 loop spans 14 amino acids. Trimming at V came to 4 bases and at J to 15 bases, leaving 11 bases not matched to a gene. CDR1 is SGDLS, CDR2 YYNGEE, per germline. The data originate from a study of blood T cell repertoires in COVID-19. Overall study context: Samples came from the United States, Italy and Spain, spanning acute and convalescent COVID-19. In each case, the material was cDNA or gDNA derived from T cells, B-cell-depleted T cells, or PBMCs.

Original handling: Reference gene primer amplification gave estimated nucleated cell counts. Sequencing used immunoSEQ multiplex PCR; TCRdb keeps in-frame clones, though not all of them. For V, J and clone size, that table is used; D and trimming come from the DNA. The sample yields some 700,000 clones, just under 90% seen once. V gene TRBV9 combines with J gene TRBJ2-1; 12 bases are shared with TRBD2. The sequence came from a woman under 30 with acute or convalescent COVID-19. The sample comprised peripheral blood. The DNA for the CDR3 is TGTGCCAGCAGCCCGAGGACTAGCGGGACCCCAGCGTTCTTC. Protein product: CASSPRTSGTPAFF.